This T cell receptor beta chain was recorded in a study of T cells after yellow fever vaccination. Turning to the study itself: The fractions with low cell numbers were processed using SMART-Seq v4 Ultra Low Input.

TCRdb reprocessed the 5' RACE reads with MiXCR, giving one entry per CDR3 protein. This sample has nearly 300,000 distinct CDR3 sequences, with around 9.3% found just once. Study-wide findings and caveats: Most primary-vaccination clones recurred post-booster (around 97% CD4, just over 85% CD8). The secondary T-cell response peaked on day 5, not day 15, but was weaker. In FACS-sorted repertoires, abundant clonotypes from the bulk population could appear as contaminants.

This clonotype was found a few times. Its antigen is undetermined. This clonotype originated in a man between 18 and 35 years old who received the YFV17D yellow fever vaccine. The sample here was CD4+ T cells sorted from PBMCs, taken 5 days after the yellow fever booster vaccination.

CDR3 loop: CASRVTSGYQETQYF. CDR3 nucleotides: TGTGCCAGCAGGGTGACTAGCGGCTACCAAGAGACCCAGTACTTC. This chain connects TRBV2 to TRBJ2-5; TRBD2 matches at 9 bases. With 6 bases clipped from V and 0 bases from J, the junction kept 5 bases outside the gene matches. The germline CDR1 and CDR2 sequences are SNHLY and FYNNEI. The CDR3 length is 15 residues.